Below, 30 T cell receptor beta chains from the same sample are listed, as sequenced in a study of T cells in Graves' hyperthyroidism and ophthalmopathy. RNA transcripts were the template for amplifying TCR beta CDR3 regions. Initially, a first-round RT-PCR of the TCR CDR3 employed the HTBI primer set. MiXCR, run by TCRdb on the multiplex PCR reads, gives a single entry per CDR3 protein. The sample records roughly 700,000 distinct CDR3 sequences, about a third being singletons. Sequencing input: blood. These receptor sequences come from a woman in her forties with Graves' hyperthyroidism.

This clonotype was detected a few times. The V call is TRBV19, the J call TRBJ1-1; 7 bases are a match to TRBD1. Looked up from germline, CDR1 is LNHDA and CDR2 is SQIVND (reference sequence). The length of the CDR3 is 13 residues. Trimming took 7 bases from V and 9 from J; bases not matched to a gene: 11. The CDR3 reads CASIWGSTGQAFF. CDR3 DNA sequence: TGTGCCAGTATTTGGGGGTCGACAGGGCAAGCTTTCTTT.

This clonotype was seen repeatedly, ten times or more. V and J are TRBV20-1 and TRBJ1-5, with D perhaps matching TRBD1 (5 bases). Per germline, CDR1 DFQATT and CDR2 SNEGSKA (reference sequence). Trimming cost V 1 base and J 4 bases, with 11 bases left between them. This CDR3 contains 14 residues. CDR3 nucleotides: TGCAGTGCTAGAGCGAGCAGGGAGAATCAGCCCCAGCATTTT. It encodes CSARASRENQPQHF.

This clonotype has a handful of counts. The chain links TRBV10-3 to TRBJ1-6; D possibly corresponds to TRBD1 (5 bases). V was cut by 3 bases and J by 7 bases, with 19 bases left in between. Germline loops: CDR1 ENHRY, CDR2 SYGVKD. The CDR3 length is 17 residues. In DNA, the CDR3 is TGTGCCATCAGTGATATTTCGGTGAGGGGCGCGAATTCACCCCTCCACTTT. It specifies CAISDISVRGANSPLHF.

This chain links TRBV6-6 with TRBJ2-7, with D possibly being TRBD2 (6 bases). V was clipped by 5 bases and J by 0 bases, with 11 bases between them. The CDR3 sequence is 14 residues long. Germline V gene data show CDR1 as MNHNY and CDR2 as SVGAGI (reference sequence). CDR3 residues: CASSPGDPSYEQYF. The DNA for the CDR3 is TGTGCCAGCAGTCCGGGGGACCCCTCCTACGAGCAGTACTTC.

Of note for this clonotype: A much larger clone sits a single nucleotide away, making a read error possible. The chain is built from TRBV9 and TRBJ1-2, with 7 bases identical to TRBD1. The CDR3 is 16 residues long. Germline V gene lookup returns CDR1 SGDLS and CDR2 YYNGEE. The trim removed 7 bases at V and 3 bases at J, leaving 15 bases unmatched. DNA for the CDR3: TGTGCCAGCGGCGCCGTTGACAGGGTACAACACTATGGCTACACCTTC. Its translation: CASGAVDRVQHYGYTF.

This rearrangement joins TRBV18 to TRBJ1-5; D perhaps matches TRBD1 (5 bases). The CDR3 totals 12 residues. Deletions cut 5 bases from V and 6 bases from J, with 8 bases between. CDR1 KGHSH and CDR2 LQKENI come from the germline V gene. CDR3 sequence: CASSVQAQPQHF. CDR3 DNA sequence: TGTGCCAGCTCAGTACAGGCTCAGCCCCAGCATTTT. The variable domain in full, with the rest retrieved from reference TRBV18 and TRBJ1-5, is NAGVMQNPRHLVRRRGQEARLRCSPMKGHSHVYWYRQLPEEGLKFMVYLQKENIIDESGMPKERFSAEFPKEGPSILRIQQVVRGDSAAYFCASSVQAQPQHFGDGTRLSIL.

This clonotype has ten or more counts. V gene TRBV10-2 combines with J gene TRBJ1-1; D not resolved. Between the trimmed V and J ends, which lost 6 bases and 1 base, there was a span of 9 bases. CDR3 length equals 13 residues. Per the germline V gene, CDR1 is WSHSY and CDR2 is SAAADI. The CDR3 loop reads CASRNIANTEAFF. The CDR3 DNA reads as TGCGCCAGCAGGAACATTGCGAACACTGAAGCTTTCTTT.

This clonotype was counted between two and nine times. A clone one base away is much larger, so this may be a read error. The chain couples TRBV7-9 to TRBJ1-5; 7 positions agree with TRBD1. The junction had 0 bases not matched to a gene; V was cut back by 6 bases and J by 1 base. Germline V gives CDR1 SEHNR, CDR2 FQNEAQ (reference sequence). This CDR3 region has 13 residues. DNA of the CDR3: TGTGCCAGCAGACAGGGGAGCAATCAGCCCCAGCATTTT. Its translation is CASRQGSNQPQHF.

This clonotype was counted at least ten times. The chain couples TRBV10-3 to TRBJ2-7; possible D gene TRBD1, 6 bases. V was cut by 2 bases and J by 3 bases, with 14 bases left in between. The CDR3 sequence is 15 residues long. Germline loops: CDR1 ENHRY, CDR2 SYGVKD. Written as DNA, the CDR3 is TGTGCCATCAGTGAGATGAGGGGGTCATACTACGAGCAGTACTTC. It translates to CAISEMRGSYYEQYF.

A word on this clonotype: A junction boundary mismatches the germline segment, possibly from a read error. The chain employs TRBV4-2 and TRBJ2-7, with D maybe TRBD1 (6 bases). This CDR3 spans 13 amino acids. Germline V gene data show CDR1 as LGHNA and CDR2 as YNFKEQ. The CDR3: CASGQDRSYEQYF. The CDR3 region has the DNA TGTGCCAGCGGCCAGGACAGATCCTACGAGCAGTACTTC.

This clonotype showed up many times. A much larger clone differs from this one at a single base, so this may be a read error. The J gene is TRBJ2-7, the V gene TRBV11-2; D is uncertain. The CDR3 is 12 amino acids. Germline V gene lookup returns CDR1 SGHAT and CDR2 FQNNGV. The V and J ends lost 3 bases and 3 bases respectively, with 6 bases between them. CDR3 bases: TGTGCCAGCAGCTTCGACAACTACGAGCAGTACTTC. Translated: CASSFDNYEQYF. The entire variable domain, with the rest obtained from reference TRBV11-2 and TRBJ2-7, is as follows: EAGVAQSPRYKIIEKRQSVAFWCNPISGHATLYWYQQILGQGPKLLIQFQNNGVVDDSQLPKDRFSAERLKGVDSTLKIQPAKLEDSAVYLCASSFDNYEQYFGPGTRLTVT.

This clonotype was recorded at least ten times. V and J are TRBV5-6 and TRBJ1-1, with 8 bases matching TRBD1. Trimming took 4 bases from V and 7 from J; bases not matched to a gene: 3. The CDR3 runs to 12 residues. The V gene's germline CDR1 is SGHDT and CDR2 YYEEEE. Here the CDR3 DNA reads TGTGCCAGCAGCGAAGGACAGGGTGAAGCTTTCTTT. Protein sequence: CASSEGQGEAFF.

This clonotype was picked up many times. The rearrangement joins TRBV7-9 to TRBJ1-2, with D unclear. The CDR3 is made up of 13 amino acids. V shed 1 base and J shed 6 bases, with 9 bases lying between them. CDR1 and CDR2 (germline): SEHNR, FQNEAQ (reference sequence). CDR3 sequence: CASSLDGVDGYTF. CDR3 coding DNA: TGTGCCAGCAGCTTAGACGGGGTGGATGGCTACACCTTC. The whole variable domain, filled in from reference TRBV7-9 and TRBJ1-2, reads DTGVSQNPRHKITKRGQNVTFRCDPISEHNRLYWYRQTLGQGPEFLTYFQNEAQLEKSRLLSDRFSAERPKGSFSTLEIQRTEQGDSAMYLCASSLDGVDGYTFGSGTRLTVV.

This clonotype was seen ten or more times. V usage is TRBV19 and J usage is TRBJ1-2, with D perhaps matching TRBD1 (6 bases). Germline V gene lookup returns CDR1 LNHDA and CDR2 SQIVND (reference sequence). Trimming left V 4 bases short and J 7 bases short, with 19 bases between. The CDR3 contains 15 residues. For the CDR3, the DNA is TGTGCCAGTAGTAGAACGCAACCCGGACAGCCTGGCTACACCTTC. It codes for CASSRTQPGQPGYTF.

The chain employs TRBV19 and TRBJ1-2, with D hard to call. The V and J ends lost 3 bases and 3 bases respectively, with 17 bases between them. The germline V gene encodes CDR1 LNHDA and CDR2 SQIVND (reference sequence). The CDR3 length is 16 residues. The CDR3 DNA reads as TGTGCCAGTAGTATTAGTCGTGGACCGATCCACTATGGCTACACCTTC. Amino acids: CASSISRGPIHYGYTF.

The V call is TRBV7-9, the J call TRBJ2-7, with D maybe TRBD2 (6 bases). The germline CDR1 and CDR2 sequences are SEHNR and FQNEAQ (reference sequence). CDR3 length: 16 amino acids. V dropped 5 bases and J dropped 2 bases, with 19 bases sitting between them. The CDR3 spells CASSPPAGSEPYEQYF. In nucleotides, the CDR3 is TGTGCCAGCAGCCCGCCGGCGGGGTCAGAACCCTACGAGCAGTACTTC. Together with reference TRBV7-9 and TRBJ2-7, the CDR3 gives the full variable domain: DTGVSQNPRHKITKRGQNVTFRCDPISEHNRLYWYRQTLGQGPEFLTYFQNEAQLEKSRLLSDRFSAERPKGSFSTLEIQRTEQGDSAMYLCASSPPAGSEPYEQYFGPGTRLTVT.

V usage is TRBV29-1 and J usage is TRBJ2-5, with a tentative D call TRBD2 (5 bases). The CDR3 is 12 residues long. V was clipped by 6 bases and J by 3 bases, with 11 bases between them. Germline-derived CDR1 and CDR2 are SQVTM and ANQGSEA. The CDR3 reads CSVSGIKETQYF. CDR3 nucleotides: TGCAGCGTGTCCGGGATTAAAGAGACCCAGTACTTC.

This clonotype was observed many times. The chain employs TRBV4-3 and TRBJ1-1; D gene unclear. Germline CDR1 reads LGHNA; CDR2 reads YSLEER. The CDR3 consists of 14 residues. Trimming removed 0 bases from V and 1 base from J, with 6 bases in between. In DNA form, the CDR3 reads TGCGCCAGCAGCCAAGAAGGGTGGAACACTGAAGCTTTCTTT. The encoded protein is CASSQEGWNTEAFF.

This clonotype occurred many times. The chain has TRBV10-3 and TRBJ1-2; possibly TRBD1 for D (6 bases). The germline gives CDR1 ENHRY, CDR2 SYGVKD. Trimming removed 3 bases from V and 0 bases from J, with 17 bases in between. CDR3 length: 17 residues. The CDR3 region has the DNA TGTGCCATCAGTGATTGGGGGCGAACCACAGCTAACTATGGCTACACCTTC. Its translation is CAISDWGRTTANYGYTF.

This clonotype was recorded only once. The CDR3 loop is CASSYDRDTQYF. The CDR3 nucleotides are TGTGCCAGCAGTTATGACCGAGATACGCAGTATTTT. The chain uses TRBV12-3 or TRBV12-4 and TRBJ2-3; D is unresolved. V was pared by 4 bases and J by 5 bases, with 7 bases between. The CDR3 consists of 12 residues.

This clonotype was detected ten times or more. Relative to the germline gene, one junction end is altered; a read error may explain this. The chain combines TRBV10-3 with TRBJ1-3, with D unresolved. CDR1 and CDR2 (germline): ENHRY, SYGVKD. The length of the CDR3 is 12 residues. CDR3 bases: TGTGCCCTCAGTCCGGATCGAAACACCATATATTTT. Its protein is CALSPDRNTIYF.

This chain's CDR3 is CAAAPGQGLNSPLHF. In nucleotides, the CDR3 is TGTGCCGCAGCCCCGGGACAGGGACTTAATTCACCCCTCCACTTT. The chain recombines TRBV19 with TRBJ1-6, with TRBD1 matching 9 bases. This CDR3 contains 15 residues. The ends lost 11 bases at V and 6 bases at J; junction bases unmatched: 11. The germline gives CDR1 LNHDA, CDR2 SQIVND (reference sequence).

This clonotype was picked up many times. CDR3 DNA sequence: TGTGCCATCAGCGGAGCGGATCAGCCCCAGCATTTT. This encodes CAISGADQPQHF. J is TRBJ1-5 and V is TRBV10-3; D remains unclear. CDR3 length: 12 amino acids. Trimming cost V 6 bases and J 5 bases, with 8 bases left between them. The germline gives CDR1 ENHRY, CDR2 SYGVKD.

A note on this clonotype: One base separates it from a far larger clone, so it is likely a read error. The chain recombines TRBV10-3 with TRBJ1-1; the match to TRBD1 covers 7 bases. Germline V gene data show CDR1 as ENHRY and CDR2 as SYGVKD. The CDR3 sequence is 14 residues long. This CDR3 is CASSLTGPNSEAFF. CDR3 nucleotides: TGTGCCAGCAGTCTGACAGGGCCGAACTCTGAAGCTTTCTTT.

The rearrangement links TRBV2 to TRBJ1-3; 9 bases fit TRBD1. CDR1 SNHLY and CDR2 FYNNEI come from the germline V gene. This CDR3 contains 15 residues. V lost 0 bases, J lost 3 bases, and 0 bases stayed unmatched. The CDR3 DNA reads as TGTGCCAGCAGTGAAGCGACAGGGGGTGGAAACACCATATATTTT. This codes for CASSEATGGGNTIYF. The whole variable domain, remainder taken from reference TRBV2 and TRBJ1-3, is EPEVTQTPSHQVTQMGQEVILRCVPISNHLYFYWYRQILGQKVEFLVSFYNNEISEKSEIFDDQFSVERPDGSNFTLKIRSTKLEDSAMYFCASSEATGGGNTIYFGEGSWLTVV.

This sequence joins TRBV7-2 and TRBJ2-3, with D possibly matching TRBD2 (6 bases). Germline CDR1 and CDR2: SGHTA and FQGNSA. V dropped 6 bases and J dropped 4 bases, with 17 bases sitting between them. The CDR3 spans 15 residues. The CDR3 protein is CASSPDGGLPDTQYF. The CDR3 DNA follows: TGTGCCAGCAGTCCGGATGGAGGGCTCCCAGATACGCAGTATTTT.

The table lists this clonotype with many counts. CDR3 sequence (DNA): TGTGCCAGCAGCCCTACCGGGACACCAGAGACCCAGTACTTC. Its translation: CASSPTGTPETQYF. The chain uses TRBV12-3 or TRBV12-4 and TRBJ2-5, with D perhaps TRBD1 (6 bases). V lost 6 bases, J lost 4 bases, and 15 bases lay in between. This CDR3 contains 14 residues.

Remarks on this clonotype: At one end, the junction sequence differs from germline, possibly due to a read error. CDR3 protein: CASSLTGTAYSNQPQHF. The CDR3 DNA is TGTGCCAGCAGTTTAACCGGGACAGCTTATAGCAATCAGCCCCAGCATTTT. The gene calls are TRBV10-1 and TRBJ1-5; 7 positions agree with TRBD1. From germline, CDR1 is WNHNN and CDR2 SYGVQD (reference sequence). The CDR3 runs 17 residues.

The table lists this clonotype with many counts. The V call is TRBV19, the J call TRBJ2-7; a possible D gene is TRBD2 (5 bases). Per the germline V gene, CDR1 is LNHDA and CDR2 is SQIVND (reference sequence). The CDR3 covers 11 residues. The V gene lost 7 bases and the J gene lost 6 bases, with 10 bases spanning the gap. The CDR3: CASISGCEQYF. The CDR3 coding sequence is TGTGCCAGTATCTCGGGATGCGAGCAGTACTTC.

DNA for the CDR3: TGTGCCAGCAGCCCCCGGGGGACAGGGCACACTGAAGCTTTCTTT. It translates to CASSPRGTGHTEAFF. V gene TRBV7-2 combines with J gene TRBJ1-1; TRBD1 matches at 9 bases. CDR1 is SGHTA, CDR2 FQGNSA, per germline. This CDR3 comprises 15 residues. The trim removed 5 bases at V and 3 bases at J, leaving 7 bases unmatched.